A selection of T cell receptor beta chains follows, all from one sample in a study of identical twins. TCRdb called the 5' RACE reads again in MiXCR, with one record for every CDR3 protein. This table holds approximately 550,000 distinct CDR3 sequences, 20% to 25% found once. A further study also used this sample, focusing on yellow fever vaccine responses in identical twins.

The sequenced sample consisted of CD4+ T cells sorted from blood. All receptors come from a woman under 30 in good health. The CDR3 runs from the conserved cysteine through the conserved F or W. The order of the fields is CDR3 length, J gene, clone size, V gene, D gene, CDR3 DNA, CDR3 protein. D genes are given only for firm matches. Clone size is stated in some rows and not others, as once, few, many or a class when expanded.

len: 20
j_gene: TRBJ2-1
abundance: .
v_gene: TRBV5-1
d_gene: TRBD2
CDR3nt: TGCGCCAGCAGCTTGGGTTTCGGGCGACTAGCGGGATCCATACTCAATGAGCAGTTCTTC
CDR3aa: CASSLGFGRLAGSILNEQFF

len: 15
j_gene: TRBJ2-3
abundance: .
v_gene: TRBV7-9
d_gene: .
CDR3nt: TGTGCCAGCAGCTTAGCGGGGGGTCTGCGGGATACGCAGTATTTT
CDR3aa: CASSLAGGLRDTQYF

len: 15
j_gene: TRBJ1-5
abundance: .
v_gene: TRBV2
d_gene: .
CDR3nt: TGTGCCAGCAGCGGGGCCCTGGTGTACAATCAGCCCCAGCATTTT
CDR3aa: CASSGALVYNQPQHF

len: 12
j_gene: TRBJ2-2
abundance: many
v_gene: TRBV10-3
d_gene: .
CDR3nt: TGTGCCATCAGTGGGGGGACCGGGGAGCTGTTTTTT
CDR3aa: CAISGGTGELFF

len: 17
j_gene: TRBJ2-6
abundance: .
v_gene: TRBV2
d_gene: TRBD2
CDR3nt: TGTGCCAGCACCGAGCGGGGGCCGGGGACTGGGGCCAACGTCCTGACTTTC
CDR3aa: CASTERGPGTGANVLTF

len: 16
j_gene: TRBJ2-1
abundance: .
v_gene: TRBV4-1
d_gene: TRBD2
CDR3nt: TGCGCCAGCAGGGGACCCGGGACTAGCGGGGGCAATGAGCAGTTCTTC
CDR3aa: CASRGPGTSGGNEQFF

len: 12
j_gene: TRBJ2-1
abundance: .
v_gene: TRBV5-1
d_gene: .
CDR3nt: TGCGCCAGCAGCTTTGAGGGAGGCGTGCAGTTCTTC
CDR3aa: CASSFEGGVQFF

len: 16
j_gene: TRBJ2-2
abundance: few
v_gene: TRBV12-3/TRBV12-4
d_gene: .
CDR3nt: TGTGCCAGCCCTATAGGAGGAGGGGGGGCGCTAGGGGAGCTGTTTTTT
CDR3aa: CASPIGGGGALGELFF

len: 15
j_gene: TRBJ1-6
abundance: .
v_gene: TRBV6-5
d_gene: .
CDR3nt: TGTGCCAGCAGTTATAAGGGGGGCTATAATTCACCCCTCCACTTT
CDR3aa: CASSYKGGYNSPLHF

len: 15
j_gene: TRBJ2-1
abundance: .
v_gene: TRBV20-1
d_gene: .
CDR3nt: TGCAGTGCTAGAGTCCCAGGGGAGGCTAAGGGTGAGCAGTTCTTC
CDR3aa: CSARVPGEAKGEQFF

len: 18
j_gene: TRBJ2-3
abundance: .
v_gene: TRBV6-5
d_gene: TRBD2
CDR3nt: TGTGCCAGCAGTTACTCCGTGGCTAGCGGGGGTAACACAGATACGCAGTATTTT
CDR3aa: CASSYSVASGGNTDTQYF

len: 16
j_gene: TRBJ1-4
abundance: few
v_gene: TRBV6-5
d_gene: TRBD1
CDR3nt: TGTGCCAGCAGTTCCAGACGGACAGGGAAGAATGAAAAACTGTTTTTT
CDR3aa: CASSSRRTGKNEKLFF

len: 16
j_gene: TRBJ2-5
abundance: few
v_gene: TRBV20-1
d_gene: .
CDR3nt: TGCAGTGCTAGGCCCCTGAAGGACAAGGACGAAGAGACCCAGTACTTC
CDR3aa: CSARPLKDKDEETQYF

len: 14
j_gene: TRBJ2-5
abundance: few
v_gene: TRBV7-9
d_gene: .
CDR3nt: TGTGCCAGCAGCTTAGGGACGGCGGAAGAGACCCAGTACTTC
CDR3aa: CASSLGTAEETQYF

len: 14
j_gene: TRBJ2-5
abundance: few
v_gene: TRBV6-2/TRBV6-3
d_gene: .
CDR3nt: TGTGCCAGCAGACTCCAGGGAACCCAAGAGACCCAGTACTTC
CDR3aa: CASRLQGTQETQYF

len: 15
j_gene: TRBJ2-4
abundance: .
v_gene: TRBV12-3/TRBV12-4
d_gene: .
CDR3nt: TGTGCCAGCAGTTATTGGACGAATCCCAAAAACATTCAGTACTTC
CDR3aa: CASSYWTNPKNIQYF

len: 14
j_gene: TRBJ2-7
abundance: .
v_gene: TRBV12-3/TRBV12-4
d_gene: .
CDR3nt: TGTGCCAGTAGAAGTACGGGACCCCTGGGGGAGCAGTACTTC
CDR3aa: CASRSTGPLGEQYF

len: 15
j_gene: TRBJ1-5
abundance: few
v_gene: TRBV7-2
d_gene: .
CDR3nt: TGTGCCAGCAGCCCCCGAGACAGTAGCAATCAGCCCCAGCATTTT
CDR3aa: CASSPRDSSNQPQHF

len: 14
j_gene: TRBJ2-1
abundance: few
v_gene: TRBV12-3/TRBV12-4
d_gene: .
CDR3nt: TGTGCCAGCAGTTTGGGGGCAGGCGTACATGAGCAGTTCTTC
CDR3aa: CASSLGAGVHEQFF

len: 14
j_gene: TRBJ2-1
abundance: .
v_gene: TRBV7-3
d_gene: .
CDR3nt: TGTGCCAGCAGCCCCCAGGGTTGGGGCAATGAGCAGTTCTTC
CDR3aa: CASSPQGWGNEQFF

len: 15
j_gene: TRBJ2-7
abundance: few
v_gene: TRBV16
d_gene: .
CDR3nt: TGTGCCAGCAGCCCCCGACAGGCCCGCTCCTACGAGCAGTACTTC
CDR3aa: CASSPRQARSYEQYF

len: 14
j_gene: TRBJ2-2
abundance: .
v_gene: TRBV14
d_gene: .
CDR3nt: TGTGCCAGCAGCCAAGATGCGAACACCGGGGAGCTGTTTTTT
CDR3aa: CASSQDANTGELFF

len: 14
j_gene: TRBJ1-1
abundance: .
v_gene: TRBV2
d_gene: .
CDR3nt: TGTGCCAGCAGTTTAGTCACAGGAAACACTGAAGCTTTCTTT
CDR3aa: CASSLVTGNTEAFF

len: 13
j_gene: TRBJ2-1
abundance: few
v_gene: TRBV15
d_gene: TRBD2
CDR3nt: TGTGCCACTGGACGGGGGGGCAACAATGAGCAGTTCTTC
CDR3aa: CATGRGGNNEQFF

len: 17
j_gene: TRBJ1-4
abundance: .
v_gene: TRBV21-1
d_gene: .
CDR3nt: TGTGCCAGCAGCAAAGAAGGTATAAACTTAATGAAAGGAAAACTGTTTTTT
CDR3aa: CASSKEGINLMKGKLFF

len: 15
j_gene: TRBJ2-3
abundance: .
v_gene: TRBV18
d_gene: .
CDR3nt: TGTGCCAGCTCACCACTGGGTAGCAGCACAGATACGCAGTATTTT
CDR3aa: CASSPLGSSTDTQYF

len: 15
j_gene: TRBJ2-2
abundance: .
v_gene: TRBV7-3
d_gene: .
CDR3nt: TGTGCCAGCAGCTTCGGACAGCCGGGCACCGGGGAGCTGTTTTTT
CDR3aa: CASSFGQPGTGELFF

len: 13
j_gene: TRBJ1-1
abundance: many
v_gene: TRBV5-1
d_gene: .
CDR3nt: TGCGCCAGCAGCTTGGATCTAGGGACTGAAGCTTTCTTT
CDR3aa: CASSLDLGTEAFF

len: 13
j_gene: TRBJ2-7
abundance: .
v_gene: TRBV20-1
d_gene: TRBD1
CDR3nt: TGCAGTGCCGGACAGGGGGGTCTTTACGAGCAGTACTTC
CDR3aa: CSAGQGGLYEQYF

len: 13
j_gene: TRBJ2-3
abundance: few
v_gene: TRBV18
d_gene: .
CDR3nt: TGTGCCAGCTCACCACCGGGACTAGATACGCAGTATTTT
CDR3aa: CASSPPGLDTQYF

len: 16
j_gene: TRBJ2-2
abundance: few
v_gene: TRBV4-1
d_gene: TRBD1
CDR3nt: TGCGCCAGCAGCCAACCCGGGACAGGGAACCCCGGGGAGCTGTTTTTT
CDR3aa: CASSQPGTGNPGELFF

len: 15
j_gene: TRBJ2-2
abundance: few
v_gene: TRBV2
d_gene: TRBD2
CDR3nt: TGTGCCAGCAGTGTGGCGGGGGCGAACACCGGGGAGCTGTTTTTT
CDR3aa: CASSVAGANTGELFF

len: 15
j_gene: TRBJ2-2
abundance: once
v_gene: TRBV3-1
d_gene: .
CDR3nt: TGTGCCAGCAGCCGCCTGTCGACGAACACCGGGGAGCTGTTTTTT
CDR3aa: CASSRLSTNTGELFF

len: 15
j_gene: TRBJ2-5
abundance: .
v_gene: TRBV4-1
d_gene: .
CDR3nt: TGCGCCAGCAGCGCTCAGGGGCTCAAGCAAGAGACCCAGTACTTC
CDR3aa: CASSAQGLKQETQYF

len: 15
j_gene: TRBJ2-1
abundance: .
v_gene: TRBV28
d_gene: TRBD2
CDR3nt: TGTGCCATCAGCGTACTAGCGGGGGGGATGGATGAGCAGTTCTTC
CDR3aa: CAISVLAGGMDEQFF

len: 13
j_gene: TRBJ1-5
abundance: .
v_gene: TRBV11-2
d_gene: .
CDR3nt: TGTGCCAGCAGCCCCAATAGCAATCAGCCCCAGCATTTT
CDR3aa: CASSPNSNQPQHF

len: 14
j_gene: TRBJ1-1
abundance: .
v_gene: TRBV27
d_gene: .
CDR3nt: TGTGCCAGCAGTTTGGGAGCCCAAGGCACTGAAGCTTTCTTT
CDR3aa: CASSLGAQGTEAFF

len: 15
j_gene: TRBJ1-2
abundance: .
v_gene: TRBV19
d_gene: .
CDR3nt: TGTGCCAGTAGTATTGGAGGGGCCGCAAACTATGGCTACACCTTC
CDR3aa: CASSIGGAANYGYTF

len: 11
j_gene: TRBJ2-7
abundance: .
v_gene: TRBV29-1
d_gene: .
CDR3nt: TGCAGCGGGGGGGTGGACTACGAGCAGTACTTC
CDR3aa: CSGGVDYEQYF

len: 12
j_gene: TRBJ2-7
abundance: .
v_gene: TRBV29-1
d_gene: TRBD1
CDR3nt: TGCAGCGCAGGACAGGGCTCCTACGAGCAGTACTTC
CDR3aa: CSAGQGSYEQYF

len: 16
j_gene: TRBJ1-6
abundance: .
v_gene: TRBV10-3
d_gene: .
CDR3nt: TGTGCCATCAGTGAGATCAGAACTGCCGGTAATTCACCCCTCCACTTT
CDR3aa: CAISEIRTAGNSPLHF

len: 12
j_gene: TRBJ2-5
abundance: few
v_gene: TRBV7-8
d_gene: .
CDR3nt: TGTGCCAGCAGCTTCATGCAAGAGACCCAGTACTTC
CDR3aa: CASSFMQETQYF

len: 18
j_gene: TRBJ2-5
abundance: few
v_gene: TRBV4-2
d_gene: TRBD2
CDR3nt: TGTGCCAGCAGCCGCCAAGGGAGTTTAGCGGGGATTGGGGAGACCCAGTACTTC
CDR3aa: CASSRQGSLAGIGETQYF

len: 15
j_gene: TRBJ2-7
abundance: few
v_gene: TRBV10-3
d_gene: TRBD1
CDR3nt: TGTGCCATCAGTGGGACGGGACAGGGAATCCACGAGCAGTACTTC
CDR3aa: CAISGTGQGIHEQYF